The clone carrying this TCR beta chain appeared many times. Its antigen is currently unknown. The data derive from a study of human T cells and chemical hapten exposure. Study results and limitations: Given that the donors had alopecia, their immune response may differ from that seen in healthy people.

Authors' data handling: Per sample, the median was 95,638 TCRs, with values from 23,224 to 690,600. TCRdb itself ran the RACE reads through MiXCR, one entry per CDR3 protein. The V and J calls and clone size are TCRdb's, not the authors'. The table includes 380,000 or so distinct CDR3 sequences, approximately 5.1% detected once. Specified time point: patch test 1, 2 weeks after DPC sensitization. Treatment described: therapeutic diphenylcyclopropenone sensitization with weekly scalp DPC. The junction had 8 bases not matched to a gene; V was cut back by 0 bases and J by 6 bases. The CDR3 length is 16 residues. CDR1 is LGHNA and CDR2 is YSLEER in the germline V gene.

The chain uses TRBV4-3 and TRBJ2-1, with TRBD2 matching 7 bases. Sequencing used whole blood, obtained in connection with sensitization to the hapten diphenylcyclopropenone (DPC). The TCR comes from a woman in her fifties or sixties with alopecia areata. Some clones in this sample may be carry-over from other donors' samples. The CDR3 coding sequence is TGCGCCAGCAGCCAAGATCGGGCTAGCGGAACCAATGAGCAGTTCTTC. Protein product: CASSQDRASGTNEQFF.